This T cell receptor beta chain stems from a study of blood T cell repertoires in COVID-19. Study-level information: Material from acute and convalescent COVID-19 was sourced from the United States, Italy and Spain.

This CDR3 is 15 amino acids long. CDR1 and CDR2 (germline): SGHRS, YFSETQ. Germline trimming cut 4 bases from V and 5 bases from J; bases unmatched to any gene: 10. Using immunoSEQ multiplex PCR, the repertoire was profiled, and TCRdb retains in-frame clones only, with some absent. The sample contains about 310,000 clones, almost 90% of which appear only once. This receptor was taken from a woman aged 40 to 50 with COVID-19, enrolled during active disease. Sequenced: peripheral blood. This chain uses TRBV5-1 with TRBJ2-5; 8 positions match TRBD1. CDR3 region: CASSPRDRSYETQYF. CDR3 DNA sequence: TGCGCCAGCAGCCCCAGGGACAGGTCCTATGAGACCCAGTACTTC.